These T cell receptor beta chains were read from a single sample in a study of blood T cell repertoires in COVID-19. Libraries were prepared by immunoSEQ multiplex PCR; TCRdb keeps only in-frame clonotypes and omits some of them. The sample contains about 160,000 clones, approximately 84% of which appear only once. The sequenced sample consisted of peripheral blood. Source of these receptors: a woman of 80 years or more with acute or convalescent COVID-19. Both conserved end residues are part of each CDR3. A D gene is named only where the DNA matches it firmly. A row's size may be missing; if present it is once, few, many or a size class.

V gene	J gene	D gene	clone size	CDR3 DNA	CDR3 protein
TRBV30	TRBJ1-6	NA	NA	TGTGCCTGGAGTGCGGGTCCAAATTCACCCCTCCACTTT	CAWSAGPNSPLHF
TRBV25-1	TRBJ1-3	NA	NA	TGTGCCAGCAGTCCAGGCGAGACGCCGGGAAACACCATATATTTT	CASSPGETPGNTIYF
TRBV11-3	TRBJ2-3	NA	NA	TGTGCCAGCAGCTTAGATGGAGGGGGGGGAGATACGCAGTATTTT	CASSLDGGGGDTQYF
TRBV19	TRBJ1-1	NA	NA	TGTGCCAGTAGTACAGGGTCCACTGAAGCTTTCTTT	CASSTGSTEAFF
TRBV5-1	TRBJ2-2	TRBD2	NA	TGCGCCAGCATCCGGACTAGCGGGAGCTCCGGGGAGCTGTTTTTT	CASIRTSGSSGELFF
TRBV11-3	TRBJ2-5	TRBD1	NA	TGTGCCAGCAGCAAAGGGGGACAGGGCGGAATGGAGACCCAGTACTTC	CASSKGGQGGMETQYF
TRBV30	TRBJ2-2	NA	NA	TGTGCCTGGACCTACACCGGGGAGCTGTTTTTT	CAWTYTGELFF
TRBV7-9	TRBJ2-3	NA	NA	TGTGCCAGCAGCCCTTTCACAGATACGCAGTATTTT	CASSPFTDTQYF
TRBV7-9	TRBJ1-1	TRBD1	NA	TGTGCCAGCAGCTTCCATGACAGGGACACTGAAGCTTTCTTT	CASSFHDRDTEAFF
TRBV10-3	TRBJ2-7	NA	NA	TGTGCCATCAGCGCACAGGGGGGGGGCGAGCAGTACTTC	CAISAQGGGEQYF
TRBV5-6	TRBJ2-7	TRBD1	once	TGTGCCAGCAGCTCCCCGGACAGGGGTAAAGAGCAGTACTTC	CASSSPDRGKEQYF
TRBV19	TRBJ1-1	TRBD1	once	TGTGCCAGTAGTATCGGCACAGGGGGCCTCACTGAAGCTTTCTTT	CASSIGTGGLTEAFF
TRBV2	TRBJ2-1	TRBD2	NA	TGTGCCAGCAGTGTCGGGGGAGGGCCCTACAATGAGCAGTTCTTC	CASSVGGGPYNEQFF
TRBV30	TRBJ2-2	NA	few	TGTGCCTGGAGTCTGGGTAGCCTGCTTAACACCGGGGAGCTGTTTTTT	CAWSLGSLLNTGELFF
TRBV29-1	TRBJ1-2	TRBD1	NA	TGCAGCGTCGCCGGGACAGGGACCGCCTATGGCTACACCTTC	CSVAGTGTAYGYTF
TRBV6-4	TRBJ2-3	TRBD2	NA	TGTGCCAGCAGGATTAGCGGGAGAGAAACAGATACGCAGTATTTT	CASRISGRETDTQYF
TRBV4-3	TRBJ2-1	NA	NA	TGCGCCAGCAGCCAAGGCTATAGCGGAGCCTACAATGAGCAGTTCTTC	CASSQGYSGAYNEQFF
TRBV19	TRBJ1-4	NA	NA	TGTGCCAGTAGTCCGGGACAAACACTGTTTTTT	CASSPGQTLFF
TRBV7-2	TRBJ2-3	NA	NA	TGTGCCAGCAGGTACCCCTTCGGTTTCACAGATACGCAGTATTTT	CASRYPFGFTDTQYF
TRBV6-5	TRBJ1-5	TRBD1	NA	TGTGCCAGCAGCCCGGACAGGTATAGCAATCAGCCCCAGCATTTT	CASSPDRYSNQPQHF
TRBV13	TRBJ2-6	NA	NA	TGTGCCAGCAGCTTAGCCGCGTCCGCCTCTGGGGCCAACGTCCTGACTTTC	CASSLAASASGANVLTF
TRBV19	TRBJ1-1	NA	NA	TGTGCCAGTAGACCGACTGGAATGGGGGCAAAAACTGAAGCTTTCTTT	CASRPTGMGAKTEAFF
TRBV4-3	TRBJ1-3	NA	NA	TGCGCCAGCAGCCAAGAAGCCTCCTTCCGGGGGGGAGACACCATATATTTT	CASSQEASFRGGDTIYF
TRBV13	TRBJ2-5	TRBD2	NA	TGTGCCAGCAGCTCTAGTAGGGACTACCAATGGACCCAGTACTTC	CASSSSRDYQWTQYF
TRBV11-2	TRBJ2-6	NA	NA	TGTGCCAGCAGAGACAGGACTGGGGCCAACGTCCTGACTTTC	CASRDRTGANVLTF
TRBV2	TRBJ2-3	NA	NA	TGTGCCAGCAGTGAGGGCGGGATTGATACGCAGTATTTT	CASSEGGIDTQYF
TRBV10-3	TRBJ1-2	TRBD1	NA	TGTGCCACCTCTAAAGTTACAGGGGAAGGCTATGGCTACACCTTC	CATSKVTGEGYGYTF
TRBV10-2	TRBJ2-5	TRBD2	few	TGCGCCAGTAGCCGGACTAGCGGGGAGCAAGAGACCCAGTACTTC	CASSRTSGEQETQYF
TRBV15	TRBJ2-1	NA	NA	TGTGCCACCAGCCCGAGAGGACTCAATGAGCAGTTCTTC	CATSPRGLNEQFF
TRBV5-6	TRBJ1-2	TRBD1	once	TGTGCCAGCAGCTCCGATCCGTACGGGACAGCGATCTATGGCTACACCTTC	CASSSDPYGTAIYGYTF
TRBV27	TRBJ1-2	TRBD1	NA	TGTGCCAGCAGTCCCCGGGACAGGGCCACCTATGGCTACACCTTC	CASSPRDRATYGYTF
TRBV20-1	TRBJ1-2	TRBD1	NA	TGCAGTGCTCGACAGGGACAGGGCTACACCTTC	CSARQGQGYTF
TRBV6-5	TRBJ1-2	TRBD1	NA	TGTGCCAGCAGTTACTCGGCAGGGGGTCACTATGGCTACACCTTC	CASSYSAGGHYGYTF
TRBV18	TRBJ1-3	TRBD1	NA	TGTGCCAGCTCACATATGGACAGGGCGTCTGGAAACACCATATATTTT	CASSHMDRASGNTIYF
TRBV18	TRBJ1-1	NA	NA	TGTGCCAGCAAACGAGAAACGGGATTTGAAGCTTTCTTT	CASKRETGFEAFF
TRBV6-6	TRBJ1-5	NA	NA	TGTGCCAGCAGGTCGGGGGGAGGGAGCAATCAGCCCCAGCATTTT	CASRSGGGSNQPQHF
TRBV6-5	TRBJ2-1	TRBD2	NA	TGTGCCAGCAAGACTAGCGGCACTTACAATGAGCAGTTCTTC	CASKTSGTYNEQFF
TRBV4-2	TRBJ2-3	NA	NA	TGTGCCAGCAGCCGGGCTAGTGGAGGAGCAGATACGCAGTATTTT	CASSRASGGADTQYF
TRBV3-1/TRBV3-2	TRBJ1-2	NA	NA	TGTGCCAGCAGCCACCCCGGGACAAGAGCGGATGGCTACACCTTC	CASSHPGTRADGYTF
TRBV3-1/TRBV3-2	TRBJ2-7	NA	NA	TGTGCCAGCAGCCAAGGGAGGGAACAGTACTTC	CASSQGREQYF
TRBV12-3/TRBV12-4	TRBJ1-6	NA	once	TGTGCCAGCAGGGGACTTGGTGGGGACCCCCTCCACTTT	CASRGLGGDPLHF
TRBV6-2/TRBV6-3	TRBJ2-7	NA	NA	TGTGCCAGCAGTCGTCCGACATTTTCCTACGAGCAGTACTTC	CASSRPTFSYEQYF
TRBV5-1	TRBJ2-7	TRBD1	NA	TGCGCCAGCAGCTGGGACAGTTCTGCTGGTGAGCAGTACTTC	CASSWDSSAGEQYF
TRBV18	TRBJ2-7	TRBD1	NA	TGTGCCAGCTCACCACCCGGGACAGGAAATTACGAGCAGTACTTC	CASSPPGTGNYEQYF
TRBV7-9	TRBJ1-2	TRBD1	NA	TGTGCCAGCAGCCCTCGAGGGCAGGGGGGTTACTACACCTTC	CASSPRGQGGYYTF
TRBV7-9	TRBJ1-2	TRBD1	NA	TGTGCCAGCAGCGGTTACGGACAGGGGACTGGTGGCTACACCTTC	CASSGYGQGTGGYTF
TRBV11-2	TRBJ2-7	NA	once	TGTGCCAGCAGCTTAGTGGGGAGCTCCTACGAGCAGTACTTC	CASSLVGSSYEQYF
TRBV15	TRBJ2-3	NA	NA	TGTGCCACCAGCAGAGTGACTGCAGATACGCAGTATTTT	CATSRVTADTQYF
TRBV19	TRBJ1-1	NA	NA	TGTGCCAGTACTACCGGCGGGTCGAACACTGAAGCTTTCTTT	CASTTGGSNTEAFF
TRBV12-3/TRBV12-4	TRBJ2-5	NA	NA	TGTGCCAGCAGTTTTAACCAGGGGGAGACCCAGTACTTC	CASSFNQGETQYF
TRBV5-1	TRBJ2-3	NA	NA	TGCGCCAGCAGCTTGGGTCGGGCAGATACGCAGTATTTT	CASSLGRADTQYF
TRBV30	TRBJ1-5	TRBD1	NA	TGTGCCACGACTCCAAAGGACAGGGGAAATCAGCCCCAGCATTTT	CATTPKDRGNQPQHF
TRBV27	TRBJ1-2	NA	NA	TGTGCCAGCAGTTACTCCGGGTGGGATGGCTACACCTTC	CASSYSGWDGYTF
TRBV5-1	TRBJ2-2	TRBD1	NA	TGCGCCAGCAGGTTGACAGGGAATCCGAACACCGGGGAGCTGTTTTTT	CASRLTGNPNTGELFF
TRBV11-2	TRBJ2-2	NA	NA	TGTGCCAGCAGCTACCTACGGGATACCGGGGAGCTGTTTTTT	CASSYLRDTGELFF
TRBV7-2	TRBJ2-7	NA	NA	TGTGCCAGCAGCAATGGACTGGGGTCCTACGAGCAGTACTTC	CASSNGLGSYEQYF
TRBV4-1	TRBJ2-7	NA	NA	TGCGCCAGCAGCCGTCCAGGGAACTCCTACGAGCAGTACTTC	CASSRPGNSYEQYF
TRBV6-6	TRBJ1-1	NA	NA	TGTGCCAGCAGGGAACAGGGCCAGTACACTGAAGCTTTCTTT	CASREQGQYTEAFF
TRBV6-2/TRBV6-3	TRBJ1-2	NA	NA	TGTGCCAGCAGCCGGAACCTCCGGGTCTATGGCTACACCTTC	CASSRNLRVYGYTF